The sequence of this T cell receptor beta chain was determined in a study of regulatory T cells in long-lasting Graves disease. Time point specified: persistent/refractory GD, antithyroid drugs over 5 years with positive TRAb. From PBMCs, RNA was extracted and then used to make the TCR library. Around 8.2 milliliters of peripheral blood went into EDTA tubes. Through Arm-PCR of CDR3 regions and iRepertoire HTBI primers, TCR beta libraries were built. Source study methods: The identification of 62 TRBV and roughly 14 TRBJ segments was made across samples. TCRdb re-called the multiplex PCR reads with MiXCR, one entry per CDR3 protein. The V and J calls were determined by TCRdb, not by the authors. Of roughly 300,000 distinct CDR3 sequences listed, around 20% are singletons. The V end was cut by 1 base, the J end by 10 bases, with 8 bases between. The CDR3 totals 13 residues. Germline V gene data show CDR1 as MGHRA and CDR2 as YSYEKL.

The sequences come from peripheral blood mononuclear cells (PBMCs), collected when the disease was refractory, from a patient treated with antithyroid drugs. The source is a female donor with Graves disease. The chain couples TRBV4-1 to TRBJ1-6, with TRBD1 as a possible D gene (5 bases). The chain's CDR3 is CASSQVRDSPLHF. CDR3 DNA sequence: TGCGCCAGCAGCCAAGTGAGGGACTCACCCCTCCACTTT.